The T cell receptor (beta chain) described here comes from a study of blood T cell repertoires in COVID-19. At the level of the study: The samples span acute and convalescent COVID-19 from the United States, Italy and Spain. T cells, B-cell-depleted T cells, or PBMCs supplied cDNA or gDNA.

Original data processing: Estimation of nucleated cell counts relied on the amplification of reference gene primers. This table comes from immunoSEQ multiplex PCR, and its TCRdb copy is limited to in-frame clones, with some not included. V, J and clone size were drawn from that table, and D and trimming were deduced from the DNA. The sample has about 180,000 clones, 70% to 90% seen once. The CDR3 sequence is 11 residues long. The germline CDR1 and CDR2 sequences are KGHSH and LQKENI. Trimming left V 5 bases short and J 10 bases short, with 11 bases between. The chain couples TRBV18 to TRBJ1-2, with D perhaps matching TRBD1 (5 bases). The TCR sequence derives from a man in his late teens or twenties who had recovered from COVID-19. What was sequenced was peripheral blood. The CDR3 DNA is TGTGCCAGCTCAAAAGGGGAGGACTACACCTTC. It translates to CASSKGEDYTF.